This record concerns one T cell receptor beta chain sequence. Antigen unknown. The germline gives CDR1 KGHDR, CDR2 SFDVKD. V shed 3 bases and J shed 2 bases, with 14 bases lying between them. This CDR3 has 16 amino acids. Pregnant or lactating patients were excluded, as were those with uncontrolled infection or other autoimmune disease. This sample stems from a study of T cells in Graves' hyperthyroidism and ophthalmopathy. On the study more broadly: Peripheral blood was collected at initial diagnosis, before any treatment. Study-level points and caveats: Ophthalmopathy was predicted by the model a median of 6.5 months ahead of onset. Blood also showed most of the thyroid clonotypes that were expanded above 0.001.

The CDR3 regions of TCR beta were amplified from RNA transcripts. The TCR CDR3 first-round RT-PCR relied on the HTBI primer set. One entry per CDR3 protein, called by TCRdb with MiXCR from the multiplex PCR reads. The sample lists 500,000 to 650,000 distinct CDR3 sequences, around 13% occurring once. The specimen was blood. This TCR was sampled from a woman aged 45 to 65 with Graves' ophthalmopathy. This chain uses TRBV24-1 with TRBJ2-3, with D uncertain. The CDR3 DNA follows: TGTGCCACCAGTGATCCGCGACAAGCAGTCACAGATACGCAGTATTTT. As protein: CATSDPRQAVTDTQYF.